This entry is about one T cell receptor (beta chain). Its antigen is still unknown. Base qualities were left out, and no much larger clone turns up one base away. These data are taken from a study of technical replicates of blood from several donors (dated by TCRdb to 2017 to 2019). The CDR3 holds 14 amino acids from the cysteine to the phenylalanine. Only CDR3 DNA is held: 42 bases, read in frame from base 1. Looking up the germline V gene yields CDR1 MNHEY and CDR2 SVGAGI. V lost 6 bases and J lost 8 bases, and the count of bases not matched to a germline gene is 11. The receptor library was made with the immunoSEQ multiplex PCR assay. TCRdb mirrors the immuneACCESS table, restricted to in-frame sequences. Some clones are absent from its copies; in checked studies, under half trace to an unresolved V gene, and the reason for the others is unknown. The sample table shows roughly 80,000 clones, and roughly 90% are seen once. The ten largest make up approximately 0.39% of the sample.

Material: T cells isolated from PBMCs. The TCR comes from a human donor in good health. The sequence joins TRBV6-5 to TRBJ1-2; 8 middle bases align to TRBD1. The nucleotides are TGTGCCAGCAGCGCGGACAGGGAGCTATCGGGCTACACCTTC. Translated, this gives CASSADRELSGYTF.